Detailed here is one T cell receptor (beta chain). What it recognizes is unknown. The same CDR3 is also encoded by other DNA sequences in this sample. In germline, CDR1 is MNHNS, CDR2 SASEGT. V was pared by 0 bases and J by 0 bases, with 8 bases between. The CDR3 extends over 15 amino acids. This specimen belongs to a study of shared clonotypes between healthy human individuals. Overall study results and limits: Memory subsets generally showed lower estimated richness than naive subsets. Deeper or shallower sequencing was expected to change how clonotypes are shared among donors.

The donor cohort consisted entirely of Caucasian adults residing in Nashville, Tennessee. The authors divided CD4+ cells into CD45RA+ naive and CD45RA-negative memory subsets. The method was immunoSEQ multiplex PCR; TCRdb's version includes in-frame clones alone and lacks a portion of them. The data show millions of clones, 85% to 95% seen once. The receptor was isolated from a young man in good health. The specimen sequenced was naive CD4+ T cells sorted from blood. Subset specified: CD45RA+ positively selected. This chain joins TRBV6-1 and TRBJ1-2; possibly TRBD1 for D (6 bases). The CDR3 region is CASSEAGTPNYGYTF. The CDR3, as DNA: TGTGCCAGCAGTGAAGCGGGGACACCTAACTATGGCTACACCTTC.